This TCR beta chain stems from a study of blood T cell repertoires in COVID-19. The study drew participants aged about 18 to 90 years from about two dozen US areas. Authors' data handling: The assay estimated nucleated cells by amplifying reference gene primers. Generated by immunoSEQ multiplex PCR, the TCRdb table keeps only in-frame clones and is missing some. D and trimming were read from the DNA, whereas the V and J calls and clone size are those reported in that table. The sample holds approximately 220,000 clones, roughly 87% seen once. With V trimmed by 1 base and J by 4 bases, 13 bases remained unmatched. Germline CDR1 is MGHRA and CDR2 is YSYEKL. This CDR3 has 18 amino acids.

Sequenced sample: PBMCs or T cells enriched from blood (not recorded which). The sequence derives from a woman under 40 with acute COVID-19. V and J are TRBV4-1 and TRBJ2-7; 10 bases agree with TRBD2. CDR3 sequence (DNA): TGCGCCAGCAGCCAAGCCCCTGGGAGCGGGGGGGCTAAGTACGAGCAGTACTTC. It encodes CASSQAPGSGGAKYEQYF.